The 23 T cell receptor beta chains reported below all come from one sample, sequenced in a study of breast tumors, draining lymph nodes, adjacent tissues. TCRdb analysed the multiplex PCR reads with MiXCR anew, one entry per CDR3 protein. This table has approximately 15,000 distinct CDR3 sequences, around 57% appearing once. Sequences were obtained from tumor-adjacent breast tissue. The receptors stem from a female donor with breast cancer. Some clones in this sample may be carry-over from other donors' samples.

The chain has TRBV15 and TRBJ2-7; no clear D gene. V gave up 3 bases and J gave up 2 bases, with 8 bases separating them. The CDR3 runs 13 residues. CDR1 LNHNV and CDR2 YYDKDF come from the germline V gene (reference sequence). As DNA, the CDR3 is TGTGCCACCAGCAGCGGTGAGACCTACGAGCAGTACTTC. Its translation: CATSSGETYEQYF. Looking up the rest from reference TRBV15 and TRBJ2-7 gives the full variable domain: DAMVIQNPRYQVTQFGKPVTLSCSQTLNHNVMYWYQQKSSQAPKLLFHYYDKDFNNEADTPDNFQSRRPNTSFCFLDIRSPGLGDTAMYLCATSSGETYEQYFGPGTRLTVT.

This rearrangement joins TRBV10-3 to TRBJ1-2; 9 bases match TRBD1. Germline lookup yields CDR1 ENHRY and CDR2 SYGVKD. The CDR3 totals 15 residues. Trimming cost V 1 base and J 2 bases; bases outside gene matches: 2. CDR3 coding DNA: TGTGCCATCAGTGAGTTTGGACAGGGGAACTATGGCTACACCTTC. It yields the protein CAISEFGQGNYGYTF.

The table lists this clonotype with many counts. The CDR3 sequence is CSARRRNTEAFF. DNA of the CDR3: TGCAGTGCTAGAAGGCGGAACACTGAAGCTTTCTTT. V usage is TRBV20-1 and J usage is TRBJ1-1; D unclear. Trimming pared 2 bases from V and 1 base from J, leaving 5 bases between. The germline V gene encodes CDR1 DFQATT and CDR2 SNEGSKA (reference sequence). The CDR3 covers 12 residues.

This clonotype was counted at least ten times. This chain links TRBV28 with TRBJ2-7; 12 nucleotides agree with TRBD2. J lost 4 bases, V lost 4 bases, and 5 bases had no gene match. The CDR3 is made up of 15 amino acids. Per germline, CDR1 MDHEN and CDR2 SYDVKM. The CDR3 spells CASSSSGRADYEQYF. The CDR3 coding sequence is TGTGCCAGCAGTTCTAGCGGGAGGGCCGATTACGAGCAGTACTTC.

The V and J genes are TRBV7-8 and TRBJ1-4, with 7 positions matching TRBD1. Trimming removed 6 bases from V and 7 bases from J; junction bases left unmatched: 11. CDR1 and CDR2 (germline): SGHVS, FQNEAQ. The CDR3 has 15 amino acids. The CDR3 loop reads CASRPQTGISEKLFF. The CDR3 DNA reads TGTGCCAGCAGGCCTCAGACAGGGATTAGTGAAAAACTGTTTTTT.

The chain links TRBV5-6 to TRBJ1-5; D might be TRBD1 (5 bases). CDR1 SGHDT and CDR2 YYEEEE come from the germline V gene. This CDR3 spans 16 amino acids. Between the trimmed V and J ends, which lost 4 bases and 3 bases, there was a span of 17 bases. The CDR3 nucleotides are TGTGCCAGCAGCCGGGGCCAGCCGGGATCCAATCAGCCCCAGCATTTT. This gives the protein CASSRGQPGSNQPQHF.

V usage is TRBV15 and J usage is TRBJ1-3; possible D gene TRBD1, 6 bases. The CDR3 extends over 14 amino acids. Trimming shortened V by 3 bases and J by 4 bases, and 10 bases separated the two germline ends. Per the germline V gene, CDR1 is LNHNV and CDR2 is YYDKDF (reference sequence). The chain's CDR3 is CATSRGTSGNTIYF. CDR3 coding DNA: TGTGCCACCAGCAGGGGGACATCCGGAAACACCATATATTTT.

V is TRBV4-1 and J is TRBJ2-3, with D perhaps TRBD2 (6 bases). The CDR3 is 13 amino acids. Germline V lookup: CDR1 MGHRA, CDR2 YSYEKL. The germline V and J ends were trimmed by 4 bases and 6 bases, with 11 bases remaining between them. CDR3 DNA: TGCGCCAGCAGCCGGATTGGGGGGGATACGCAGTATTTT. This encodes CASSRIGGDTQYF.

The V and J genes are TRBV5-4 and TRBJ1-6, with D unclear. With 1 base removed from V and 5 bases from J, the gap between germline ends came to 7 bases. Germline V gene data show CDR1 as SGHNT and CDR2 as YYREEE (reference sequence). CDR3 size: 14 residues. The CDR3 DNA is TGTGCCAGCAGCTTGAATCAGCATAATTCACCCCTCCACTTT. Its protein product is CASSLNQHNSPLHF.

The rearrangement joins TRBV10-3 to TRBJ1-2; TRBD1 might be the D (6 bases). Germline loops: CDR1 ENHRY, CDR2 SYGVKD. Trimming removed 1 base at V and 4 bases at J, with 13 bases between. This CDR3 comprises 15 residues. The CDR3 bases are TGTGCCATCAGTGAGTTAACAGGGTCCCTCTATGGCTACACCTTC. This translates into CAISELTGSLYGYTF.

The rearrangement joins TRBV6-6 to TRBJ1-5, with 7 bases fitting TRBD1. From germline, CDR1 is MNHNY and CDR2 SVGAGI (reference sequence). V gave up 6 bases and J gave up 3 bases; unmatched junction bases: 5. CDR3 length: 14 residues. The CDR3 loop is CASRTGTVNQPQHF. The DNA of the CDR3 is TGTGCCAGCAGAACCGGGACAGTCAATCAGCCCCAGCATTTT.

The CDR3 bases are TGTGCCAGCAGCTTATTATTCGGGGAATACGAGCAGTACTTC. It is translated as CASSLLFGEYEQYF. The rearrangement joins TRBV7-2 to TRBJ2-7; D might be TRBD2 (5 bases). Germline values: CDR1 SGHTA, CDR2 FQGNSA. This CDR3 region has 14 residues. V gave up 2 bases and J gave up 4 bases, with 12 bases separating them.

By share of the sample, this clonotype is medium-sized. The chain is built from TRBV12-3 or TRBV12-4 and TRBJ1-4; D is unclear. V dropped 2 bases and J dropped 7 bases, with 14 bases sitting between them. The CDR3 is 15 residues long. DNA of the CDR3: TGTGCCAGCAGTTTAACGGGCGGGCGGTTTGAAAAACTGTTTTTT. This sequence encodes CASSLTGGRFEKLFF.

The V gene is TRBV14, the J gene TRBJ2-7; D remains unclear. This CDR3 comprises 14 residues. The germline V and J ends were trimmed by 3 bases and 6 bases, with 15 bases remaining between them. CDR1 is SGHDN and CDR2 is FVKESK in the germline V gene. The CDR3, as DNA: TGTGCCAGCAGCCACCTCCCCTGGAACTCCGAGCAGTACTTC. Translation gives CASSHLPWNSEQYF.

The chain employs TRBV20-1 and TRBJ2-7; 9 bases map to TRBD2. The CDR3 sequence is 14 residues long. V lost 5 bases, J lost 0 bases, and 5 bases stayed unmatched. Germline V lookup: CDR1 DFQATT, CDR2 SNEGSKA (reference sequence). The CDR3: CSAGRLAASYEQYF. CDR3 in DNA: TGCAGTGCTGGACGACTAGCGGCCTCCTACGAGCAGTACTTC.

The rearrangement uses TRBV6-5 and TRBJ2-3, with 10 bases identical to TRBD2. Looked up from germline, CDR1 is MNHEY and CDR2 is SVGAGI. V was pared by 8 bases and J by 0 bases, with 11 bases of the junction left unmatched. The CDR3 extends over 17 amino acids. This chain's CDR3 is CASWSGRTSGSTDTQYF. CDR3 DNA: TGTGCCAGCTGGTCGGGTAGGACTAGCGGCAGCACAGATACGCAGTATTTT.

The chain combines TRBV7-2 with TRBJ1-2, with D hard to call. CDR1 is SGHTA, CDR2 FQGNSA, per germline. Trimming took 1 base from V and 0 from J, leaving 6 bases between them. This CDR3 has 14 residues. The CDR3: CASSLDGTNYGYTF. CDR3 bases: TGTGCCAGCAGCTTAGACGGAACTAACTATGGCTACACCTTC.

By frequency in the sample, this clonotype is medium-sized (0.01 to 0.1%). The chain has TRBV7-9 and TRBJ2-3; 8 nucleotides agree with TRBD2. J was trimmed by 5 bases and V by 5 bases; bases with no gene match: 12. Germline CDR1 SEHNR, CDR2 FQNEAQ (reference sequence). There are 16 residues in the CDR3. DNA for the CDR3: TGTGCCAGCAGCCCAACCTTAGCGGGGTTGGGAGATACGCAGTATTTT. Its protein is CASSPTLAGLGDTQYF.

This clonotype was recorded once. This sequence joins TRBV20-1 and TRBJ1-2; TRBD1 matches 10 bases. Trimming took 2 bases from V and 5 from J; bases not matched to a gene: 5. The CDR3 is 14 amino acids. In germline, CDR1 is DFQATT, CDR2 SNEGSKA (reference sequence). CDR3 bases: TGCAGTGCTAGACGGGACAGGGGCCGGTATGGCTACACCTTC. Translating it yields CSARRDRGRYGYTF.

The chain uses TRBV7-9 and TRBJ2-7; D possibly corresponds to TRBD1 (6 bases). CDR1 and CDR2 (germline): SEHNR, FQNEAQ (reference sequence). This CDR3 is built from 14 residues. Trimming shortened V by 1 base and J by 9 bases, and 16 bases separated the two germline ends. The CDR3, as DNA: TGTGCCAGCAGCTTAGATACAGGGAGTCTCGTGCAGTACTTC. Amino acid sequence: CASSLDTGSLVQYF.

V gene TRBV5-1 combines with J gene TRBJ1-2; D may be TRBD1 (5 bases). The CDR3 consists of 16 residues. In germline, CDR1 is SGHRS, CDR2 YFSETQ. V lost 0 bases and J 8 bases, leaving 20 bases between the germline ends. The CDR3 region has the DNA TGCGCCAGCAGCTTGGAGTTGGCAGGGACCACGAGGGGCTACACCTTC. Amino acid sequence: CASSLELAGTTRGYTF.

This sequence joins TRBV7-3 and TRBJ2-1; TRBD2 aligns across 10 bases. The CDR3 loop spans 17 amino acids. CDR1 and CDR2 from the germline V gene are SGHTA and FQGTGA. The trim removed 5 bases at V and 1 base at J, leaving 8 bases unmatched. CDR3 in DNA: TGTGCCAGCAGCACTAGACGGACTAGCGGATCCTACAATGAGCAGTTCTTC. This codes for CASSTRRTSGSYNEQFF.

This clonotype showed up just once. The chain carries TRBV11-1 and TRBJ2-7; D is unclear. The CDR3 has 13 residues. Germline V gene lookup returns CDR1 SGHAT and CDR2 FQDESV (reference sequence). This chain's CDR3 is CAQDILRSSEQYV. CDR3 nucleotides: TGTGCCCAAGACATCCTCCGCTCCTCCGAGCAGTACGTC.